This TCR beta chain was found in a study of molecular identifiers for immune sequencing clone quantification. Whole-study context: With replicates, the RNA of about 20,000 or 100,000 naive CD8 cells was split five ways and four were sequenced.

This clonotype was detected ten times or more. What it binds is not known. Study-level points and caveats: Highly expanded clones may be undercounted when identical TCR molecules share barcodes. Clonotypes topping 20 RNA copies carried over 98% of effector molecules but under 1% of naive ones.

Bulk TCR libraries were made with methods that had been previously described and with listed TCR primers. TCRdb re-called the PCR reads through MiXCR, storing one row per CDR3 protein. The sample consists of more than 550,000 distinct CDR3 sequences, around 25% of them appearing once. This CDR3 has 14 amino acids. The V end lost 3 bases, the J end lost 0 bases, and 7 bases lay between the germline ends. Per the germline V gene, CDR1 is SNHLY and CDR2 is FYNNEI. V usage is TRBV2 and J usage is TRBJ2-3; unclear D gene. This clonotype was sampled from a human donor in good health. Some libraries in this study had Jurkat cell RNA spiked in. The sample was naive CD8+ T cells from blood, with Jurkat cell RNA spiked in. Subset specified: FACS-sorted CD8+CD4-CCR7+CD45RA+ naive T cells. This CDR3 is CASSDWSSTDTQYF. As DNA, the CDR3 is TGTGCCAGCAGTGACTGGTCTAGCACAGATACGCAGTATTTT.